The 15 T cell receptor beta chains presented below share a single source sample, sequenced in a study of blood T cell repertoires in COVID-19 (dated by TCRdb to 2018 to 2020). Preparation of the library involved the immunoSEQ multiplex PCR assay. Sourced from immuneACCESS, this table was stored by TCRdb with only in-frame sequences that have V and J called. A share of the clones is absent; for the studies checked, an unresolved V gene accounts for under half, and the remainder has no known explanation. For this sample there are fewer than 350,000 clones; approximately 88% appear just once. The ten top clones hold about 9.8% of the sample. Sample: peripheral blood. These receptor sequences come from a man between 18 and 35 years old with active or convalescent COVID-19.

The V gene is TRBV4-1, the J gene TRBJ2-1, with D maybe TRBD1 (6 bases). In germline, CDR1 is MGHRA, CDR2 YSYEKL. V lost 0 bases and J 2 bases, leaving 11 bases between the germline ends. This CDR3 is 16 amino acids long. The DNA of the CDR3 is TGCGCCAGCAGCCAAGAGGGGGCGGTTCCCTACAATGAGCAGTTCTTC. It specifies CASSQEGAVPYNEQFF.

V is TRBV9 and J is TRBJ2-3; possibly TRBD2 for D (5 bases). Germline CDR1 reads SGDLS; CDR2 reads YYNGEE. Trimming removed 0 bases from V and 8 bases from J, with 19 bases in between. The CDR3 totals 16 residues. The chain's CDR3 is CASSVALAGGLGTQYF. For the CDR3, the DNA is TGTGCCAGCAGCGTAGCCCTGGCCGGCGGGCTTGGTACGCAGTATTTT.

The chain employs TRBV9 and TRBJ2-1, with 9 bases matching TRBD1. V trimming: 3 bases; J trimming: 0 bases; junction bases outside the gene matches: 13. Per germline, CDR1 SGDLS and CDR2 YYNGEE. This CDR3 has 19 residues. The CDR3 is CASSEPGQGSPSSYNEQFF. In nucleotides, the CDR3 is TGTGCCAGCAGCGAGCCGGGACAGGGATCCCCCAGCTCCTACAATGAGCAGTTCTTC.

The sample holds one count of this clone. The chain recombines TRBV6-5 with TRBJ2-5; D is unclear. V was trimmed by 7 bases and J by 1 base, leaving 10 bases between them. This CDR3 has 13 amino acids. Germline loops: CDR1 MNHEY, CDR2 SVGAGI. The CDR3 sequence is CASILQRQETQYF. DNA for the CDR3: TGTGCCAGCATCCTCCAGCGCCAAGAGACCCAGTACTTC.

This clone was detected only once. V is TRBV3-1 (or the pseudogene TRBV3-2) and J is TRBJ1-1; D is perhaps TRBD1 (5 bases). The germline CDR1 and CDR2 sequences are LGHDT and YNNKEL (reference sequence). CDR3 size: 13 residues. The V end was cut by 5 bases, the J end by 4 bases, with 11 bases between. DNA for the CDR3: TGTGCCAGCAGCGAGGACACCTTCACTGAAGCTTTCTTT. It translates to CASSEDTFTEAFF.

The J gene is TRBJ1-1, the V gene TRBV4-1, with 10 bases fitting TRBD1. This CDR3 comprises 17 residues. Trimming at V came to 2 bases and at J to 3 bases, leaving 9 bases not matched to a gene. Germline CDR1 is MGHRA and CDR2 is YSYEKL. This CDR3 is CASSQSGTGVIYTEAFF. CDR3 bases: TGCGCCAGCAGCCAATCCGGGACAGGGGTTATTTACACTGAAGCTTTCTTT.

The DNA of the CDR3 is TGCAGCGTTGTTGCTAGCGGGGGCCCAAACACCGGGGAGCTGTTTTTT. Translation gives CSVVASGGPNTGELFF. The chain couples TRBV29-1 to TRBJ2-2; 10 nucleotides agree with TRBD2. The CDR3 is 16 amino acids. Germline loops: CDR1 SQVTM, CDR2 ANQGSEA. Trimming removed 4 bases from V and 2 bases from J; junction bases left unmatched: 7.

As DNA, the CDR3 is TGTGCCAGCAGCGTAGCTAGGGACAGGGTCGGCACCGGGGAGCTGTTTTTT. This codes for CASSVARDRVGTGELFF. The chain carries TRBV9 and TRBJ2-2; 9 nucleotides agree with TRBD1. This CDR3 has 17 residues. From germline, CDR1 is SGDLS and CDR2 YYNGEE. J was trimmed by 4 bases and V by 0 bases; bases with no gene match: 7.

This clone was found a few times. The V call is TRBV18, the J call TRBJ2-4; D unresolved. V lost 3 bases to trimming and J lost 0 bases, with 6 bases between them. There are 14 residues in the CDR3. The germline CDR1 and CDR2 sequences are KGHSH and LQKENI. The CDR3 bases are TGTGCCAGCTCACCGAGAGAAGCCAAAAACATTCAGTACTTC. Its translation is CASSPREAKNIQYF.

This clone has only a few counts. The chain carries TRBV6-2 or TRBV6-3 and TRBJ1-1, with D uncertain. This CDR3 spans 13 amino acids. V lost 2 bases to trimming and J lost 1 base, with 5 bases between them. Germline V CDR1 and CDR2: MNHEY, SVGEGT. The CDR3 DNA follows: TGTGCCAGCAGTTACATAGAGAACACTGAAGCTTTCTTT. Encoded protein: CASSYIENTEAFF.

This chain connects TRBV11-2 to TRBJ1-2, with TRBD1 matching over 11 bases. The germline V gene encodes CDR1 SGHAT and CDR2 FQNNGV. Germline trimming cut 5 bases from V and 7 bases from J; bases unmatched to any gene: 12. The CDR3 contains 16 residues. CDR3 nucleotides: TGTGCCAGCAGCCTTGGACAGGGGGCCAGTTTCTTTGGCTACACCTTC. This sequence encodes CASSLGQGASFFGYTF.

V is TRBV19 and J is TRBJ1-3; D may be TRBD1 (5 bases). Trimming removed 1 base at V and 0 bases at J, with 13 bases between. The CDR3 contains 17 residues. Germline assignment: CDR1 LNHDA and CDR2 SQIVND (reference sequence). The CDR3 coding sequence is TGTGCCAGTAGTATAGGCCTCGTGGGGGGCTCTGGAAACACCATATATTTT. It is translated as CASSIGLVGGSGNTIYF.

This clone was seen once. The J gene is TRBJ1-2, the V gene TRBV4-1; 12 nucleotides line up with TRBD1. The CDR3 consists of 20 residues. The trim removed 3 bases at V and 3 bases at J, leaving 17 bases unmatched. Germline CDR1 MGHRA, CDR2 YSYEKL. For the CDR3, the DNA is TGCGCCAGCAGCCACTTGGGCGTCCGGGACAGGGGGCGTAATGACTATGGCTACACCTTC. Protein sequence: CASSHLGVRDRGRNDYGYTF.

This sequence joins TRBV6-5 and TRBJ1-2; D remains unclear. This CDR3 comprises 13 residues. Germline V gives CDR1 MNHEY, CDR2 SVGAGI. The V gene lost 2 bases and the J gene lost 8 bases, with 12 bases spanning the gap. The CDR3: CASSYDGVRGYTF. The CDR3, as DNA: TGTGCCAGCAGTTACGACGGGGTACGCGGCTACACCTTC.

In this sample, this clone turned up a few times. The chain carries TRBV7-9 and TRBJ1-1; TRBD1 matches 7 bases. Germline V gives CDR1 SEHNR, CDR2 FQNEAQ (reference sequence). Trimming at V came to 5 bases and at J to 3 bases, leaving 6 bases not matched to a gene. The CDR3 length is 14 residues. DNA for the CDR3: TGTGCCAGCAGCAGTACCGGGACAGACACTGAAGCTTTCTTT. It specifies CASSSTGTDTEAFF.